The 18 T cell receptor beta chains below come from one sample, sequenced in a study of blood T cell repertoires in COVID-19. The assay was immunoSEQ multiplex PCR, and TCRdb's table has in-frame clones only and misses some. The sample shows about 200,000 clones, around 86% of them seen only once. Sequencing used peripheral blood. Receptors originate from a man at least 80 years old with acute or convalescent COVID-19.

The CDR3 coding sequence is TGTGCCAGCAGCTTCGACAGGGTTAACGGCTACACCTTC. It specifies CASSFDRVNGYTF. V is TRBV5-6 and J is TRBJ1-2; 7 positions match TRBD1. The V gene end was trimmed by 2 bases and the J gene end by 8 bases; junction bases not matched to a gene: 6. The CDR3 is 13 amino acids. Germline V CDR1 and CDR2: SGHDT, YYEEEE.

The genes are TRBV5-1 and TRBJ2-1; 7 bases match TRBD2. Germline V gene lookup returns CDR1 SGHRS and CDR2 YFSETQ. The CDR3 covers 16 residues. V trimming: 2 bases; J trimming: 1 base; junction bases outside the gene matches: 6. In DNA form, the CDR3 reads TGCGCCAGCAGCTTCCTTTCTAGCGGTTCCTACAATGAGCAGTTCTTC. It is translated as CASSFLSSGSYNEQFF.

The gene calls are TRBV7-3 and TRBJ2-6, with a tentative D call TRBD1 (5 bases). V was shortened by 4 bases and J by 4 bases, with 17 bases between the two germline ends. Germline V lookup: CDR1 SGHTA, CDR2 FQGTGA. This CDR3 has 17 residues. The CDR3 nucleotides read TGTGCCAGCAGCTCAAATATAGGGGTTGCGGGGGCCAACGTCCTGACTTTC. The encoded protein is CASSSNIGVAGANVLTF.

The chain joins TRBV9 to TRBJ1-3; D call uncertain. The V gene lost 7 bases and the J gene lost 0 bases, with 5 bases spanning the gap. The CDR3 runs to 12 residues. Germline CDR1 is SGDLS and CDR2 is YYNGEE. The CDR3 sequence is CASEDSGNTIYF. CDR3 in DNA: TGTGCCAGCGAGGACTCTGGAAACACCATATATTTT.

The CDR3 region is CASSYSRPGNTEAFF. The CDR3 DNA is TGTGCCAGCAGTTACTCGAGACCGGGGAACACTGAAGCTTTCTTT. The chain recombines TRBV6-5 with TRBJ1-1; no reliable D call. V shed 0 bases and J shed 1 base, with 9 bases lying between them. There are 15 residues in the CDR3. Germline CDR1 is MNHEY and CDR2 is SVGAGI.

This clone was seen a single time. The J gene is TRBJ2-3, the V gene TRBV4-3; weak D call: TRBD1 (5 bases). The CDR3 runs to 16 residues. The germline CDR1 and CDR2 sequences are LGHNA and YSLEER. V dropped 1 base and J dropped 1 base, with 12 bases sitting between them. The CDR3 DNA reads TGCGCCAGCAGCCAAGGTCCATCGACAGGCACAGATACGCAGTATTTT. The encoded protein is CASSQGPSTGTDTQYF.

V gene TRBV7-3 combines with J gene TRBJ2-1; 8 bases line up with TRBD1. Trimming cost V 2 bases and J 6 bases; bases outside gene matches: 3. CDR3 length equals 14 residues. Germline CDR1 SGHTA, CDR2 FQGTGA. The CDR3 loop reads CASSLGTGGNEQFF. In DNA, the CDR3 is TGTGCCAGCAGCTTAGGCACAGGGGGCAATGAGCAGTTCTTC. Full variable domain (rest looked up from reference TRBV7-3 and TRBJ2-1): GAGVSQTPSNKVTEKGKYVELRCDPISGHTALYWYRQSLGQGPEFLIYFQGTGAADDSGLPNDRFFAVRPEGSVSTLKIQRTERGDSAVYLCASSLGTGGNEQFFGPGTRLTVL.

The chain employs TRBV5-6 and TRBJ2-7, with D possibly TRBD2 on 5 matching bases. There are 17 residues in the CDR3. The V gene's germline CDR1 is SGHDT and CDR2 YYEEEE. Trimming took off 2 bases at V and 6 bases at J, with 24 bases between the two ends. The CDR3 reads CASSFRSGGGLLGEQYF. The DNA of the CDR3 is TGTGCCAGCAGCTTCAGGTCCGGAGGAGGCCTTTTAGGCGAGCAGTACTTC.

The chain employs TRBV21-1 and TRBJ2-3; TRBD2 is the table's D call, not checked against the DNA. TRBV21-1 is classified as a pseudogene. This CDR3 is 22 amino acids long. The CDR3 region is CASSMDPRSSAKLAWTADTQYF. The CDR3 DNA reads as TGTGCCAGCAGCATGGATCCCCGGAGTAGCGCCAAGCTTGCCTGGACTGCAGATACGCAGTATTTT.

The chain combines TRBV19 with TRBJ2-2, with TRBD2 identical over 7 bases. The CDR3 has 15 residues. V was pared by 3 bases and J by 3 bases, with 4 bases of the junction left unmatched. Germline CDR1 reads LNHDA; CDR2 reads SQIVND (reference sequence). DNA for the CDR3: TGTGCCAGTAGTATTTCGGGGGGATACACCGGGGAGCTGTTTTTT. Amino acid sequence: CASSISGGYTGELFF.

This sequence joins TRBV10-3 and TRBJ2-1; tentatively, D is TRBD2 (6 bases). This CDR3 has 15 amino acids. Germline CDR1 and CDR2: ENHRY and SYGVKD. The V end lost 0 bases, the J end lost 7 bases, and 13 bases lay between the germline ends. CDR3 region: CAISESRGGRNEQFF. The CDR3 coding sequence is TGTGCCATCAGTGAGTCTCGAGGTGGGAGGAATGAGCAGTTCTTC.

The gene calls are TRBV6-2 or TRBV6-3 and TRBJ2-5; 8 nucleotides agree with TRBD1. Germline assignment: CDR1 MNHEY and CDR2 SVGEGT. CDR3 length: 14 amino acids. V lost 6 bases and J lost 2; bases outside the gene matches: 5. The CDR3 coding sequence is TGTGCCAGCAGCCGGGGACAGGTTCAAGAGACCCAGTACTTC. Its translation: CASSRGQVQETQYF.

The chain carries TRBV28 and TRBJ2-7; 15 bases are shared with TRBD2. Germline-derived CDR1 and CDR2 are MDHEN and SYDVKM. The CDR3 runs to 19 residues. V dropped 3 bases and J dropped 3; count of bases not matched to a gene: 12. This chain's CDR3 is CASSFIRAGTSGRFYEQYF. CDR3 coding DNA: TGTGCCAGCAGTTTCATACGGGCCGGGACTAGCGGGAGGTTCTACGAGCAGTACTTC.

This chain connects TRBV6-5 to TRBJ1-5; D is undetermined. Germline values: CDR1 MNHEY, CDR2 SVGAGI. V lost 5 bases and J 4 bases, leaving 9 bases between the germline ends. This CDR3 contains 13 residues. The CDR3 sequence: CASSQFTNQPQHF. DNA of the CDR3: TGTGCCAGCAGTCAATTCACAAATCAGCCCCAGCATTTT.

The chain uses TRBV2 and TRBJ1-5, with TRBD1 as a possible D gene (5 bases). Trimming removed 3 bases at V and 6 bases at J, with 21 bases between. The germline CDR1 and CDR2 sequences are SNHLY and FYNNEI. The CDR3 sequence is 17 residues long. In DNA form, the CDR3 reads TGTGCCAGCAGTGAGAGGACAAGCGTCAGTTTGGGTCAGCCCCAGCATTTT. It yields the protein CASSERTSVSLGQPQHF.

This rearrangement joins TRBV30 to TRBJ1-4; D unclear. With 0 bases removed from V and 7 bases from J, the gap between germline ends came to 15 bases. CDR1 is GTSNPN and CDR2 is SVGIG in the germline V gene (reference sequence). The CDR3 spans 15 residues. CDR3 sequence (DNA): TGTGCCTGGAGTGTACCCGAGGGTCTGGGTGAAAAACTGTTTTTT. Its protein product is CAWSVPEGLGEKLFF. Together with reference TRBV30 and TRBJ1-4, the CDR3 gives the full variable domain: SQTIHQWPATLVQPVGSPLSLECTVEGTSNPNLYWYRQAAGRGLQLLFYSVGIGQISSEVPQNLSASRPQDRQFILSSKKLLLSDSGFYLCAWSVPEGLGEKLFFGSGTQLSVL.

This chain connects TRBV6-2 or TRBV6-3 to TRBJ2-1, with TRBD2 matching over 11 bases. This CDR3 spans 15 amino acids. V lost 5 bases and J lost 2; bases outside the gene matches: 2. CDR1 and CDR2 (germline): MNHEY, SVGEGT. The CDR3 DNA is TGTGCCAGCAGTCTAGCGGGAGGCACCTACAATGAGCAGTTCTTC. Translating it yields CASSLAGGTYNEQFF.

This chain connects TRBV30 to TRBJ2-7; TRBD1 matches at 7 bases. The V gene end was trimmed by 3 bases and the J gene end by 0 bases; junction bases not matched to a gene: 5. Germline CDR1 reads GTSNPN; CDR2 reads SVGIG (reference sequence). This CDR3 contains 14 residues. CDR3 nucleotides: TGTGCCTGGAGCCATCCAGGGGGCTCCTACGAGCAGTACTTC. Its translation: CAWSHPGGSYEQYF.